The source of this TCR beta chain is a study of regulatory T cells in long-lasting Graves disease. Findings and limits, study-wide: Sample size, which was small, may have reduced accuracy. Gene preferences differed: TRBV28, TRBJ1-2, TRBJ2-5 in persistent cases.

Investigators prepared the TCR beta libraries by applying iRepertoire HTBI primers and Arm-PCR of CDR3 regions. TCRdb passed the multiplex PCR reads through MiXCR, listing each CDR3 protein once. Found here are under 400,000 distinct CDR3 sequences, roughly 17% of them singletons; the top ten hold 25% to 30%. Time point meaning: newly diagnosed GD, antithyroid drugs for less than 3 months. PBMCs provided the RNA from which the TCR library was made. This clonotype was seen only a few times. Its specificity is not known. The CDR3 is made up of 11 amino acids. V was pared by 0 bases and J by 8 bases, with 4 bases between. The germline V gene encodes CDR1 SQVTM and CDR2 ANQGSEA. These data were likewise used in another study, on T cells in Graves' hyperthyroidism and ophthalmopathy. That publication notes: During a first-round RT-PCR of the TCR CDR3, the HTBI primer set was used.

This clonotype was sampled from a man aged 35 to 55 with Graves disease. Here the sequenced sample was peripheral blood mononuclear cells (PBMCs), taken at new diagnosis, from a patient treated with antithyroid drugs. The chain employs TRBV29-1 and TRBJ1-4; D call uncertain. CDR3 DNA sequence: TGCAGCGTTGAAGAGGAGGAAAAACTGTTTTTT. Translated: CSVEEEEKLFF. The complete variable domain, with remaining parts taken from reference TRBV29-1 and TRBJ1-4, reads SAVISQKPSRDICQRGTSLTIQCQVDSQVTMMFWYRQQPGQSLTLIATANQGSEATYESGFVIDKFPISRPNLTFSTLTVSNMSPEDSSIYLCSVEEEEKLFFGSGTQLSVL.